This entry concerns a single T cell receptor beta chain. Which antigen it targets is not known. The junction differs from germline at one of its ends, possibly a read error. RNA was isolated from bulk, unsorted tissue, and RNA quality was assessed with a NanoDrop ND-1000 and an Agilent 2100. Donors were newly diagnosed lung cancer patients admitted for thoracic surgery in China between August and November 2014, without prior chemotherapy. Patients who had received previous radiotherapy or chemotherapy, or who had another concurrent cancer, were excluded from the study. Pieces of surgical tissue measuring about 1-2.1 cm3 were kept in RNAlater solution and held at -80 degrees C until needed. The library was obtained by multiplex PCR. Sequencing took place on an Illumina HiSeq 2500. Following protocols modified from ARM-PCR, the researchers constructed TCRbeta libraries through three rounds of nested PCR with primers (Table S4). PCR products of 200-500 bp were gel-excised and purified with the QIAquick gel extraction kit before sequencing. The original pipeline was this. Reads were cleaned using Trimmomatic, were merged into complete CDR3 sequences using FLASH, and were assigned to V(D)J germline segments using MiTCR. VDJtools was used to compute clonal diversity as the inverse Simpson's index. In-frame sequences lacking a premature stop codon were counted as productive reads. TCRdb cleaned the public reads at Q25 with fastp, built clones with MiXCR and kept in-frame beta chains. Each entry is one CDR3 protein sequence, shown with its most common DNA and genes. The V and J calls and clone size are TCRdb's, not the authors'. This sample comprises 100,000 to 150,000 distinct CDR3 sequences, approximately 71% of them detected only once. Of the sample, 9.5% to 15% falls within the top ten clones.

The source of the sample is a study of tumor and adjacent non-tumor tissue in lung cancer (dated by TCRdb to between 2017 and 2018). Concerning the study at large: Of the cohort, eleven to twelve patients had adenocarcinoma, 2 had squamous cell carcinoma and 1 had small cell lung cancer. TCRbeta CDR3 sequencing was performed on around 30 paired specimens, with one tumor sample and one normal lung sample collected per patient. The study compared bulk TCRbeta repertoires from lung tumor tissue and matched distant non-tumor lung tissue of about 16 lung cancer patients. The 15 or so patients were aged roughly 30 to 80 years, included some 10 men and 5 women, and had TNM stage I to III disease. In total, sequencing yielded approximately 130,000,000 productive TCRbeta reads, which works out to an average of around 4.2 million reads per sample.

On the study overall, not on this receptor specifically: Because peripheral blood was not sequenced, blood TCRbeta repertoires in the lung cancer patients of the study were not examined. Only around 14 patients were in the cohort, and the authors stated that larger samples and more detailed clinical data are needed. The top 100 clones accounted for a significantly larger cumulative portion of the repertoire in normal lung than in tumor tissue. Tumor tissue showed significantly greater TCR diversity (inverse Simpson) than normal lung tissue (approximately 400 vs 170, P = 0.0075, Mann-Whitney U test). Younger patients had significantly higher TCR diversity, and higher tumor TCR diversity was associated with shorter overall and disease-free survival. The sequencing platform is not named in the methods, and unique molecular identifiers are not mentioned.

This sequence originates from a man younger than 40 with non-small cell lung cancer. Sequenced material: lung tumor tissue.

The CDR3: CTSRWHTGELFF. The nucleotide sequence reads TGTACCAGCAGATGGCATACCGGGGAGCTGTTTTTT. The rearrangement joined TRBV11-1 to TRBJ2-2; no confident D gene assignment can be made. The germline V gene (reference sequence) supplies CDR1 SGHAT and CDR2 FQDESV. The CDR3 covers 12 residues, taking in both the cysteine and the phenylalanine. Only the CDR3 portion is preserved as DNA: 36 bases, with reading frame beginning at the first base.